This T cell receptor beta chain was documented in a study of blood T cells in healthy people across ages. Overall study results and limits: Both naive CD4+ cell counts and diversity were greater in long-lived donors than in aged donors.

A second roughly 6 to 11 cycle PCR used barcoded and J-beta primers. Via MiXCR, TCRdb re-called the 5' RACE reads, giving one row per CDR3 protein. The data hold hundreds of thousands of distinct CDR3 sequences, with more than 20% observed a single time. V gave up 0 bases and J gave up 2 bases, with 17 bases separating them. Germline V gives CDR1 DFQATT, CDR2 SNEGSKA (reference sequence). The CDR3 loop spans 16 amino acids. The table lists this clonotype with a few counts. The antigen is not known. Input material: blood. This TCR came from a man aged 65-85 years in good health. This chain connects TRBV20-1 to TRBJ2-7; D is possibly TRBD1 (5 bases). CDR3 nucleotides: TGCAGTGCTAGAGATGTTGGGCAGGGCGCAGCCTACGAGCAGTACTTC. Its translation: CSARDVGQGAAYEQYF.